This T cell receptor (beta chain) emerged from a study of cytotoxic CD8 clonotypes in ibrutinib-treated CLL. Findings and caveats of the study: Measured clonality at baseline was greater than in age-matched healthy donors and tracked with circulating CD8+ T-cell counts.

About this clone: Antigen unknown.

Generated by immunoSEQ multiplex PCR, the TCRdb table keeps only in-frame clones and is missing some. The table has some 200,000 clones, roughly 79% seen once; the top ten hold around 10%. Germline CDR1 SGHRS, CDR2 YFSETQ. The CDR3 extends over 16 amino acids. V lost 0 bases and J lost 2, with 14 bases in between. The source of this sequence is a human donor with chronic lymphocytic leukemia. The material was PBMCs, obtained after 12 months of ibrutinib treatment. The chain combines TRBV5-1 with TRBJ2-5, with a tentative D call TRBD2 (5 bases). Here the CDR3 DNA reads TGCGCCAGCAGCTTGGTTGGGGTGGGAGCGCAAGAGACCCAGTACTTC. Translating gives CASSLVGVGAQETQYF.